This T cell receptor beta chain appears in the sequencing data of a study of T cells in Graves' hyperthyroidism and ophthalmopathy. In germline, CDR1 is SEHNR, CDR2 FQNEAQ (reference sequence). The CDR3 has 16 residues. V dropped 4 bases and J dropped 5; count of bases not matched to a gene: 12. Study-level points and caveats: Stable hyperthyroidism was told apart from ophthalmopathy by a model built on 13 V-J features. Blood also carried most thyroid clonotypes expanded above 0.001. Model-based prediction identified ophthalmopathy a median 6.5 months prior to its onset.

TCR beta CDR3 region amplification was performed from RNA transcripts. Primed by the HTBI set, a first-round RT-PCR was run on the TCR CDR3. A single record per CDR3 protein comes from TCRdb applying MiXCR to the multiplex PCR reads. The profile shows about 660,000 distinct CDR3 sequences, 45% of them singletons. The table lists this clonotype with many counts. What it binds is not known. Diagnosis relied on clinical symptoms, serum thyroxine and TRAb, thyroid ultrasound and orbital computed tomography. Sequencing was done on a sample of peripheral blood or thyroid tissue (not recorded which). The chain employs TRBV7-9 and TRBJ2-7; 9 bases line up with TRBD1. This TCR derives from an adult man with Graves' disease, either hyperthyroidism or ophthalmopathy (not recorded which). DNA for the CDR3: TGTGCCAGCAGCTCCTCTGGGGGACAGGGTAACCACGAGCAGTACTTC. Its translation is CASSSSGGQGNHEQYF.